The rows below give T cell receptor beta chains drawn from one sample of a study of blood T cell repertoires in COVID-19. Sequenced by immunoSEQ multiplex PCR; TCRdb stores in-frame clones only, minus some. Altogether some 260,000 clones are present, roughly 90% being singletons, with the ten largest covering about 0.7%. The sequenced material came from peripheral blood. The receptors were gathered from a human donor in a cohort sampled during active COVID-19. Each CDR3 is given with its conserved first and last residue. A D gene is named only where the DNA matches it firmly. Not all rows give a size; the values are once, few, many and, for expanded clones, a class.

>-|-|TRBV16|TRBJ1-1
TGTGCCAGCAGCCACTTGGGAGGGGGGAGCACTGAAGCTTTCTTT
CASSHLGGGSTEAFF
>once|-|TRBV7-2|TRBJ1-3
TGTGCCAGCAGCTTAGGCTTTGGAGGTTCGGGAAACACCATATATTTT
CASSLGFGGSGNTIYF
>-|TRBD2|TRBV6-5|TRBJ2-3
TGTGCCACCCAGACTAGCGGGGCTGCAGATACGCAGTATTTT
CATQTSGAADTQYF
>-|-|TRBV25-1|TRBJ1-2
TGTGCCAGCAGTGAATACAGCGCTTATGGCTACACCTTC
CASSEYSAYGYTF
>-|-|TRBV28|TRBJ2-3
TGTGCCAGACCCTGTCGCGCCACAGATACGCAGTATTTT
CARPCRATDTQYF
>few|-|TRBV5-1|TRBJ1-5
TGCGCCAGCAGCTTGGATGGACAGTCCACCAATCAGCCCCAGCATTTT
CASSLDGQSTNQPQHF
>-|-|TRBV30|TRBJ1-4
TGTGCCTGGACGAGGGTAAGAGGTGAAAAACTGTTTTTT
CAWTRVRGEKLFF
>-|-|TRBV6-2/TRBV6-3|TRBJ1-2
TGTGCCAGCAGTTACTCGTTGGTTCAGGCAGCTAACTATGGCTACACCTTC
CASSYSLVQAANYGYTF
>-|TRBD2|TRBV2|TRBJ2-5
TGTGCCAGCAGTGAACTAGCGGGGGGGCGGGCCCAGTACTTC
CASSELAGGRAQYF
>-|-|TRBV9|TRBJ2-2
TGTGCCAGCAGCGTAGTCTCGGGAACCGGGGAGCTGTTTTTT
CASSVVSGTGELFF
>-|-|TRBV4-3|TRBJ2-2
TGCGCCAGCAGCCAATACAGGGCAGACACCGGGGAGCTGTTTTTT
CASSQYRADTGELFF
>-|TRBD1|TRBV7-8|TRBJ1-2
TGTGCCAGCAGCAAACCTCGACAGGGGGGTAACTATGGCTACACCTTC
CASSKPRQGGNYGYTF
>-|-|TRBV27|TRBJ2-1
TGTGCCAGTGAGATGGGGGGGCGCCTGTTCTTC
CASEMGGRLFF
>-|-|TRBV15|TRBJ2-7
TGTGCCACCAGCAGAGATCGAGAGACTACCTCCTACGAGCAGTACTTC
CATSRDRETTSYEQYF
>-|TRBD1|TRBV4-1|TRBJ2-7
TGCGCCAGCAGCCAAGGGGACAGATTTTTAAACGTAGCCTACGAGCAGTACTTC
CASSQGDRFLNVAYEQYF
>-|-|TRBV4-3|TRBJ2-7
TGCGCCAGCAGCCAAGAGTACCCGATCGGGACACAGTACGAGCAGTACTTC
CASSQEYPIGTQYEQYF
>-|-|TRBV5-4|TRBJ2-7
TGTGCCAGCAGCTTGGCCTTAGACTCTTACTACGAGCAGTACTTC
CASSLALDSYYEQYF
>-|TRBD2|TRBV6-2/TRBV6-3|TRBJ2-7
TGTGCCAGCAGCCCCCTAGCGGGGGGATCCTACGAGCAGTACTTC
CASSPLAGGSYEQYF